The next 3 T cell receptor beta chains were all read from a single sample in a study of control samples from healthy donors and cancer patients. Profiling relied on immunoSEQ multiplex PCR, and the TCRdb table lists in-frame clones only, not all of them. The sample has about 170,000 clones; almost 90% are singletons. Sample: blood. These receptors were taken from a woman aged 25 to 45 in good health.

The chain uses TRBV29-1 and TRBJ1-2, with D perhaps TRBD1 (5 bases). The germline V and J ends were trimmed by 5 bases and 2 bases, with 15 bases remaining between them. The length of the CDR3 is 14 residues. Germline V gene lookup returns CDR1 SQVTM and CDR2 ANQGSEA. CDR3 in DNA: TGCAGCGTTCACCGGCAGGGTCTAAACTATGGCTACACCTTC. Amino acids: CSVHRQGLNYGYTF.

This chain connects TRBV6-6 to TRBJ1-6; 7 bases match TRBD1. The CDR3 totals 14 residues. Germline lookup yields CDR1 MNHNY and CDR2 SVGAGI (reference sequence). Trimming removed 8 bases from V and 6 bases from J; junction bases left unmatched: 7. CDR3 loop: CASAPGQTNSPLHF. CDR3 bases: TGTGCCAGCGCCCCGGGACAGACTAATTCACCCCTCCACTTT.

This chain joins TRBV10-1 and TRBJ2-3; D might be TRBD1 or TRBD2, each matching 5 bases. The CDR3 runs to 16 residues. Germline V CDR1 and CDR2: WNHNN, SYGVQD (reference sequence). V shed 3 bases and J shed 3 bases, with 16 bases lying between them. The DNA of the CDR3 is TGCGCCAGCAGTGACCCGGGACCCGAGGGAACAGATACGCAGTATTTT. It encodes CASSDPGPEGTDTQYF.